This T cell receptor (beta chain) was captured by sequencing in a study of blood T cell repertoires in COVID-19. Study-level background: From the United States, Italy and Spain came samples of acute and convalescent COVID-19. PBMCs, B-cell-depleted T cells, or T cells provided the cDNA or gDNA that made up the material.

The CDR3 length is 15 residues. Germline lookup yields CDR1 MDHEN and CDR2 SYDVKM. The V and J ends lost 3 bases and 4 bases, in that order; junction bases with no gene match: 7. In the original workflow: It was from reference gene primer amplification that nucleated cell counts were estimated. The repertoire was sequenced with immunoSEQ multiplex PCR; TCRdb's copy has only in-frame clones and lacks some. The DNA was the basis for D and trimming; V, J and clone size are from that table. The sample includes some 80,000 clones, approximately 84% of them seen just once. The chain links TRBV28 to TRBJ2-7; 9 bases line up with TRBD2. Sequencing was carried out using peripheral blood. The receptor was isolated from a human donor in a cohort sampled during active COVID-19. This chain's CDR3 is CASSFITSGRYEQYF. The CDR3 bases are TGTGCCAGCAGTTTCATCACTAGCGGGCGGTACGAGCAGTACTTC.